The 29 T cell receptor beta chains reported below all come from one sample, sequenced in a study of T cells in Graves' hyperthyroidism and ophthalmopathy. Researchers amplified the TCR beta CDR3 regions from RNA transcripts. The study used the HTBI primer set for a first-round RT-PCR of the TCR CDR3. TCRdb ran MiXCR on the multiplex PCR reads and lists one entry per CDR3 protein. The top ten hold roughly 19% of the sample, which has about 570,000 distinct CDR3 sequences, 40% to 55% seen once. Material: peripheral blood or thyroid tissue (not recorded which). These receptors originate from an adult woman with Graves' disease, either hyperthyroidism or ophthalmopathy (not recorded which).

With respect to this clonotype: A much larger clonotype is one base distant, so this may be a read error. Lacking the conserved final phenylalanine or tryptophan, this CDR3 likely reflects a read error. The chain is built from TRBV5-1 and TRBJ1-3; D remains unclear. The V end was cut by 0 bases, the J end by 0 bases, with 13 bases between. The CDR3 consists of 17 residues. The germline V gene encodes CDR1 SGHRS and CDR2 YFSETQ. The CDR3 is CASSLGILSGSGNTIYS. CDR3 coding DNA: TGCGCCAGCAGCTTGGGTATCTTGTCAGGCTCTGGAAACACCATATATTCT.

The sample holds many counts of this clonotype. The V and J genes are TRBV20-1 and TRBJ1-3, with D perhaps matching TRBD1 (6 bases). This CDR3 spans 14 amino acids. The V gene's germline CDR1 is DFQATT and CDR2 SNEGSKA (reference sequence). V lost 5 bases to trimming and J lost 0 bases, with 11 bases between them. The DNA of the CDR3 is TGCAGTGCTCAGGAACAGGGCTCTGGAAACACCATATATTTT. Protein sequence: CSAQEQGSGNTIYF.

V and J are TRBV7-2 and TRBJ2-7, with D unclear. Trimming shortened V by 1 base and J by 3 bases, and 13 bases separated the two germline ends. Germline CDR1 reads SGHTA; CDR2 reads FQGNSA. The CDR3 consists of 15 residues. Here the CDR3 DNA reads TGTGCCAGCAGCTTAGAACCGGCCGCTCTCTACGAGCAGTACTTC. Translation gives CASSLEPAALYEQYF.

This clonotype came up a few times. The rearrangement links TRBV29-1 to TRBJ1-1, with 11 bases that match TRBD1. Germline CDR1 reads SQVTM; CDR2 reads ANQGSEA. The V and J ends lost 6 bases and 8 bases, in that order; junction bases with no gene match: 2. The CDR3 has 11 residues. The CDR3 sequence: CSVRTGGEAFF. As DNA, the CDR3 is TGCAGCGTCCGGACAGGGGGCGAAGCTTTCTTT.

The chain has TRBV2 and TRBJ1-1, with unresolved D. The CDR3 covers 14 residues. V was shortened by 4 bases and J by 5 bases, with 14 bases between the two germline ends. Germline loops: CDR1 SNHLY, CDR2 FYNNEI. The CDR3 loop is CASSGHIRGTEAFF. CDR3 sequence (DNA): TGTGCCAGCAGTGGTCACATCCGGGGAACTGAAGCTTTCTTT.

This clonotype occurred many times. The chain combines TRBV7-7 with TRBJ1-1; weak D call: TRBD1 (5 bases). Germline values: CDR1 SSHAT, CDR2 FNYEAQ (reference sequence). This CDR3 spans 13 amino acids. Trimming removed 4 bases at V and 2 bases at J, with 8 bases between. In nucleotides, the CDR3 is TGTGCCAGCAGCTCACAGGTCAACACTGAAGCTTTCTTT. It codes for CASSSQVNTEAFF.

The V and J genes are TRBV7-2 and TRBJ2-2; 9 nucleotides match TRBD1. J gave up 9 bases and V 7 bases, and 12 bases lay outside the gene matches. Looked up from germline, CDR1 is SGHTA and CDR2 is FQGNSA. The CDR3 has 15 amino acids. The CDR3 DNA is TGTGCCAGCACCGGGACAGGGATGATTCTACGGGAGCTGTTTTTT. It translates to CASTGTGMILRELFF.

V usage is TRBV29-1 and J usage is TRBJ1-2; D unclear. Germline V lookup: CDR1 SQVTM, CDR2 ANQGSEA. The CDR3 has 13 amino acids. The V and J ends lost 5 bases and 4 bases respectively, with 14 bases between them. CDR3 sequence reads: CSVYPIERYGYTF. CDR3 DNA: TGCAGCGTTTACCCAATCGAACGCTATGGCTACACCTTC.

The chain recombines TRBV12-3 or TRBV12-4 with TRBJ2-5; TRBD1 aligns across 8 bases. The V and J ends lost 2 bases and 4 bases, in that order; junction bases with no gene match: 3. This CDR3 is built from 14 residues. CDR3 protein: CASSLRTGIETQYF. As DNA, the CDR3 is TGTGCCAGCAGTTTACGGACAGGGATAGAGACCCAGTACTTC.

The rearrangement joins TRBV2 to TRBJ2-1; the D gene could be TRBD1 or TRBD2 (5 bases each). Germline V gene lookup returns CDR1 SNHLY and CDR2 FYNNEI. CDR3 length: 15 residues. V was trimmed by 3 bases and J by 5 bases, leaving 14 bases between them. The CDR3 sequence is CASSDVGPGNNEQFF. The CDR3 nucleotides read TGTGCCAGCAGTGATGTGGGACCAGGAAACAATGAGCAGTTCTTC.

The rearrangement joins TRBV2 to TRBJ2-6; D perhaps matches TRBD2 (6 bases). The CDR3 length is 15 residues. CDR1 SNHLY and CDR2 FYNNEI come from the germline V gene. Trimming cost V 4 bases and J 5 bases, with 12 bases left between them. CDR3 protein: CASSGGDLRANVLTF. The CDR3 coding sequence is TGTGCCAGCAGTGGGGGGGACCTGAGGGCCAACGTCCTGACTTTC.

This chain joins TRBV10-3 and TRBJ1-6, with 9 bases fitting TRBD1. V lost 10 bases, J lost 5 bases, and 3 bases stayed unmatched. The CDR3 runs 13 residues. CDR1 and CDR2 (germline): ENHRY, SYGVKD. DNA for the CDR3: TGTGCCACCCGGGACAGGGATAATTCACCCCTCCACTTT. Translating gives CATRDRDNSPLHF.

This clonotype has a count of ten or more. This CDR3 is CATSRDGQDSNQPQHF. DNA for the CDR3: TGTGCCACCAGCAGAGATGGCCAGGATAGCAATCAGCCCCAGCATTTT. J is TRBJ1-5 and V is TRBV15; D gene uncertain. The germline V gene encodes CDR1 LNHNV and CDR2 YYDKDF (reference sequence). V lost 0 bases and J lost 0, with 9 bases in between. CDR3 length: 16 amino acids.

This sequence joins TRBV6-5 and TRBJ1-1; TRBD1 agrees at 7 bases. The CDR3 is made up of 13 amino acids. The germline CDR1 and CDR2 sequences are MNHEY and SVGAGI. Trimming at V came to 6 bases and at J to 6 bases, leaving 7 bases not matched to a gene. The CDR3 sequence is CASSQGGWPEAFF. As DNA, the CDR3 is TGTGCCAGCAGCCAAGGGGGCTGGCCTGAAGCTTTCTTT.

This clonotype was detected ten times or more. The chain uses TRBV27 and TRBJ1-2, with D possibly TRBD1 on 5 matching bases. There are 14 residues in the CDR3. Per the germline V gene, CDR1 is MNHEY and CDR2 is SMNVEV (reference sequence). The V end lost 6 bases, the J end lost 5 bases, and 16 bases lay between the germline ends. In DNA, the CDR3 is TGTGCCAGCAGCCCCGTGGGCAGGGATTATGGCTACACCTTC. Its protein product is CASSPVGRDYGYTF.

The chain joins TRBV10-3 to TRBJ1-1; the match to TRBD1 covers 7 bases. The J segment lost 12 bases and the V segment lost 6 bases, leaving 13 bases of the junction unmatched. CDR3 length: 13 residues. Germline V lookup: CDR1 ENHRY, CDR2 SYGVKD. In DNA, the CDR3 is TGTGCCATCAGGGGCGCAGGGGGTACGGGTTCTTTCTTT. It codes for CAIRGAGGTGSFF.

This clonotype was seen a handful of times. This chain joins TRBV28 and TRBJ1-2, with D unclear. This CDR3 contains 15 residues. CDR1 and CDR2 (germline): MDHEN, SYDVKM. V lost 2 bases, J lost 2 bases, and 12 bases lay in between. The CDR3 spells CASSLKFRPNYGYTF. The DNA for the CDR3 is TGTGCCAGCAGTTTAAAGTTCCGACCGAACTATGGCTACACCTTC.

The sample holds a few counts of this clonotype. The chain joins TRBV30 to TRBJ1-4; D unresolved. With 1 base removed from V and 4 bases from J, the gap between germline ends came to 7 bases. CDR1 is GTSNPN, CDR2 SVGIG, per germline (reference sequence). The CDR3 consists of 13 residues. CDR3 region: CAWSGGNNEKLFF. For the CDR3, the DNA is TGTGCCTGGAGTGGAGGGAATAATGAAAAACTGTTTTTT.

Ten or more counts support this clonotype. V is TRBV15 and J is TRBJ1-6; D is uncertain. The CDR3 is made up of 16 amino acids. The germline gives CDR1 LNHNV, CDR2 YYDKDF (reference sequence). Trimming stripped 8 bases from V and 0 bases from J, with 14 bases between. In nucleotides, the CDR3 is TGTGCCACCGATCCGGGGTTGGGCTCCTATAATTCACCCCTCCACTTT. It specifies CATDPGLGSYNSPLHF.

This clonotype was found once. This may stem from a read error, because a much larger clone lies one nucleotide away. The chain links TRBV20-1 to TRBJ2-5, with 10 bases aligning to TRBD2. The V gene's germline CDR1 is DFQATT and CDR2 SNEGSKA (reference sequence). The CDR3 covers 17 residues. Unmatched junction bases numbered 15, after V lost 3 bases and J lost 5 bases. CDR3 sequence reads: CSASSVGLAAPHETQYF. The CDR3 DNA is TGCAGTGCTAGTAGTGTAGGACTAGCGGCTCCTCATGAGACCCAGTACTTC.

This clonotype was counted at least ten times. CDR3 in amino acids: CASSSVRDSAYGYTF. CDR3 in DNA: TGTGCCAGCAGTTCGGTTCGGGACAGCGCCTATGGCTACACCTTC. The J gene is TRBJ1-2, the V gene TRBV12-3 or TRBV12-4; 7 bases are shared with TRBD1. V dropped 4 bases and J dropped 4; count of bases not matched to a gene: 9. The CDR3 totals 15 residues.

The DNA for the CDR3 is TGTGCCAGCAGTGACGGATGGGGACAGGGTCTTTTCACCTTC. As protein: CASSDGWGQGLFTF. The genes are TRBV6-4 and TRBJ1-2; 9 bases align to TRBD1. Germline V CDR1 and CDR2: MRHNA, SNTAGT. This CDR3 has 14 amino acids. V gave up 2 bases and J gave up 13 bases; unmatched junction bases: 11.

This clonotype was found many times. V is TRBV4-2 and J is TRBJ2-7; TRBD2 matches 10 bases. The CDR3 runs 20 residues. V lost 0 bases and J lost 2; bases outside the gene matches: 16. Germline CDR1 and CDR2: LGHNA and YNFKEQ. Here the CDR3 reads CASSQDLLAGDVGRAYEQYF. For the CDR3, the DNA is TGTGCCAGCAGCCAAGATCTGCTAGCGGGAGACGTGGGTAGGGCCTACGAGCAGTACTTC.

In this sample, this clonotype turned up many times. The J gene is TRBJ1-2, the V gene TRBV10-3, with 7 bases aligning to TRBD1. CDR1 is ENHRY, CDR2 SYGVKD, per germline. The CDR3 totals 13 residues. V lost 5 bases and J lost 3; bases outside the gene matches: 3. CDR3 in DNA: TGTGCCATCAGTAAGCAGGGGGACTATGGCTACACCTTC. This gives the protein CAISKQGDYGYTF.

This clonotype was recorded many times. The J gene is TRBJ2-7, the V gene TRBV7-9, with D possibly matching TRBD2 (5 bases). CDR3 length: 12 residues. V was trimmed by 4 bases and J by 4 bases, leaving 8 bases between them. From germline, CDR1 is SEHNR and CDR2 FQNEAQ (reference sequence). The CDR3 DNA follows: TGTGCCAGCAGCTACGGGGTGTACGAGCAGTACTTC. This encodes CASSYGVYEQYF.

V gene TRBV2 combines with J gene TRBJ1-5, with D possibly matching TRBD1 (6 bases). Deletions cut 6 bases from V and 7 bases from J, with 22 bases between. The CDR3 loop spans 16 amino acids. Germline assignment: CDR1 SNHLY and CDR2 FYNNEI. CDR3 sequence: CASRWTDSAYEQPQHF. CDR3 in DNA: TGTGCCAGCAGGTGGACAGACTCGGCCTACGAGCAGCCCCAGCATTTT.

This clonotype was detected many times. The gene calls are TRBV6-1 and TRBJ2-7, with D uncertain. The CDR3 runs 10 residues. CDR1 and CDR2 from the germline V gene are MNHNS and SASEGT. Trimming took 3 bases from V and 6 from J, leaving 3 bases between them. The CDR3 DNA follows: TGTGCCAGCAGTGATACCGAGCAGTACTTC. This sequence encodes CASSDTEQYF.

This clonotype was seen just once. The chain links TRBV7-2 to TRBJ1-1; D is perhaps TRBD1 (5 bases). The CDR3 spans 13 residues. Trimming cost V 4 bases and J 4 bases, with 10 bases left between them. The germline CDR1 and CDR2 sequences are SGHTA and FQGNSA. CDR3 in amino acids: CASSSTQGTEAFF. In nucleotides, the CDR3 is TGTGCCAGCAGCTCCACCCAGGGCACTGAAGCTTTCTTT.

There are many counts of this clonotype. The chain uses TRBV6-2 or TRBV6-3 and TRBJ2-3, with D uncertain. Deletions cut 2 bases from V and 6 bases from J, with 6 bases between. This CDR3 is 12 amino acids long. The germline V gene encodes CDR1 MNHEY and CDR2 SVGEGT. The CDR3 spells CASSYLLDTQYF. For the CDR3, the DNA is TGTGCCAGCAGTTACCTGCTGGATACGCAGTATTTT.